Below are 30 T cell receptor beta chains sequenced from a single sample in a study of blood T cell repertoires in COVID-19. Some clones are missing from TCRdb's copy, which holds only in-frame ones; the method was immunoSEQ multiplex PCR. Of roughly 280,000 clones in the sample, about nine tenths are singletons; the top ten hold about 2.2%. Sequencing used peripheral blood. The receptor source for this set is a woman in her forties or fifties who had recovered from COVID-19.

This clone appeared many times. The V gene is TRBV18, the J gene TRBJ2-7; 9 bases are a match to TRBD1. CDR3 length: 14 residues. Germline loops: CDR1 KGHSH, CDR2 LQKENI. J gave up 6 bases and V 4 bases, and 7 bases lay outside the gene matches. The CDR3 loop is CASSQETGGSEQYF. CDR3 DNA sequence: TGTGCCAGCTCACAAGAGACAGGGGGTTCCGAGCAGTACTTC.

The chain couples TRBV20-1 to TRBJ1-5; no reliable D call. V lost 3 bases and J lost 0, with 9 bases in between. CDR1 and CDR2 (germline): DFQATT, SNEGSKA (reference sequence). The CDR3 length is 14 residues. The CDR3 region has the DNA TGCAGTGCTAGTGGACCGGGTAGCAATCAGCCCCAGCATTTT. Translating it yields CSASGPGSNQPQHF.

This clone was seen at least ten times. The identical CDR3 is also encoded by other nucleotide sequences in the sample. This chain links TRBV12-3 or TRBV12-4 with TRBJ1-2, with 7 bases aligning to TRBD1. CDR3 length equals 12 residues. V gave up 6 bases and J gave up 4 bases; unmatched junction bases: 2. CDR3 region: CASSPGGYGYTF. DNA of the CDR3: TGTGCCAGCAGCCCAGGGGGCTATGGCTACACCTTC.

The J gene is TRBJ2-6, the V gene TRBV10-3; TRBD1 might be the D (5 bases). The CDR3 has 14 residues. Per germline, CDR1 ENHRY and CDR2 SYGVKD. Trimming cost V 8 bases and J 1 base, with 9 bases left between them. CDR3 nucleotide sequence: TGTGCCATCCAGGGCCAGTCTGGGGCCAACGTCCTGACTTTC. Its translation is CAIQGQSGANVLTF.

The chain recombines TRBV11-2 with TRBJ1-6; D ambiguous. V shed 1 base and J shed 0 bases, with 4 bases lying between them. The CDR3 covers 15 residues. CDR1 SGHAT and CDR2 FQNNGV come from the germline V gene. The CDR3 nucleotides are TGTGCCAGCAGCTTAGTCCACTCCTATAATTCACCCCTCCACTTT. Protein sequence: CASSLVHSYNSPLHF.

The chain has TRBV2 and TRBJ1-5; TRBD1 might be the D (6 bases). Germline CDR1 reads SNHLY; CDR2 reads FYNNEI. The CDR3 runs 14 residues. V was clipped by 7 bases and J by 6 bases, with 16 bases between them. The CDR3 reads CASTKRQASQPQHF. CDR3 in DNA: TGTGCCAGCACCAAGAGACAGGCTTCTCAGCCCCAGCATTTT.

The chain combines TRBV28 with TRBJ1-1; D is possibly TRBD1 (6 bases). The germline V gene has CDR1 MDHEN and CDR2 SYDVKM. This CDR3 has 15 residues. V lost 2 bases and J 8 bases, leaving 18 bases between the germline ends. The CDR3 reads CASSLGMGRGTEAFF. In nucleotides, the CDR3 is TGTGCCAGCAGTTTAGGTATGGGCAGGGGAACCGAAGCTTTCTTT.

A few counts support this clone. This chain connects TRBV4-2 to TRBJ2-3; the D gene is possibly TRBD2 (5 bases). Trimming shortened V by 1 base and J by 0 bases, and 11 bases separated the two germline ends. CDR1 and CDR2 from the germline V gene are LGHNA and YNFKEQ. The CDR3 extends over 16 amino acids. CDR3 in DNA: TGTGCCAGCAGCCAAGTAAAGGGAGCTAGCACAGATACGCAGTATTTT. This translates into CASSQVKGASTDTQYF.

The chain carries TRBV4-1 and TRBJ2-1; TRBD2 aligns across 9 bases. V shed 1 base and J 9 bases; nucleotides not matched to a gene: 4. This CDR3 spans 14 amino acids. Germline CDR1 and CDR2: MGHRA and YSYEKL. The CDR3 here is CASSQGLAGSEQFF. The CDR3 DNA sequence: TGCGCCAGCAGCCAAGGTCTAGCGGGGAGTGAGCAGTTCTTC.

The DNA of the CDR3 is TGTGCCAGCAGCGTAGCGGGAGGACAATTAGGCGATGAGCAGTTCTTC. As protein: CASSVAGGQLGDEQFF. The chain carries TRBV9 and TRBJ2-1, with 7 bases that match TRBD2. Per germline, CDR1 SGDLS and CDR2 YYNGEE. The CDR3 extends over 16 amino acids. After removal of 0 bases from V and 8 bases from J, the junction contained 11 bases not matched to a gene.

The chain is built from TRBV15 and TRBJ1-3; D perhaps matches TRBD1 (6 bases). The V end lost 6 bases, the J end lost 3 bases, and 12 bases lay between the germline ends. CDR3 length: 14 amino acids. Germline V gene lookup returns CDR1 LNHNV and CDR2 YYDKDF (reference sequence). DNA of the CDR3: TGTGCCACCAGACAGAGGGGGTTTGGAAACACCATATATTTT. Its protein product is CATRQRGFGNTIYF. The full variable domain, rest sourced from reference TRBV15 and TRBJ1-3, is DAMVIQNPRYQVTQFGKPVTLSCSQTLNHNVMYWYQQKSSQAPKLLFHYYDKDFNNEADTPDNFQSRRPNTSFCFLDIRSPGLGDTAMYLCATRQRGFGNTIYFGEGSWLTVV.

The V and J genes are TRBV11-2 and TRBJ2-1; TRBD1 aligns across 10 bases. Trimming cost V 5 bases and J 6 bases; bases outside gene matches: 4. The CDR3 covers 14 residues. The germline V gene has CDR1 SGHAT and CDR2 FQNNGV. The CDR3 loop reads CASSKDRGSNEQFF. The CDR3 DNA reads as TGTGCCAGCAGCAAGGACAGGGGGAGCAATGAGCAGTTCTTC.

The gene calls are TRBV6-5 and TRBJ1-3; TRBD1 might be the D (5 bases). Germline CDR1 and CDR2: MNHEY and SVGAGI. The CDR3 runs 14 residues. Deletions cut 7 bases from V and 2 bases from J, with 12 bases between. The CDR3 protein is CASKPGFTGNTIYF. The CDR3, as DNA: TGTGCCAGCAAACCAGGGTTTACTGGAAACACCATATATTTT.

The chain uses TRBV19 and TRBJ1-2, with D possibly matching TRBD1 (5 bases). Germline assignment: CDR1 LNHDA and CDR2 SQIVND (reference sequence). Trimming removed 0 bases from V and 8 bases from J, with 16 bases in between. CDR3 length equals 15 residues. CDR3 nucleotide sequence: TGTGCCAGTAGTATAGATCTTCCAGGGCCATGGGGCTACACCTTC. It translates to CASSIDLPGPWGYTF.

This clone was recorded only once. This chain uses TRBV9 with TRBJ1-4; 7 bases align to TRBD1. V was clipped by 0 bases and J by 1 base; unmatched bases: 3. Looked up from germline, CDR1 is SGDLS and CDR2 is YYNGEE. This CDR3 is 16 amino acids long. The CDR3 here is CASSVDQGGTNEKLFF. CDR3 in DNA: TGTGCCAGCAGCGTAGATCAGGGGGGAACTAATGAAAAACTGTTTTTT.

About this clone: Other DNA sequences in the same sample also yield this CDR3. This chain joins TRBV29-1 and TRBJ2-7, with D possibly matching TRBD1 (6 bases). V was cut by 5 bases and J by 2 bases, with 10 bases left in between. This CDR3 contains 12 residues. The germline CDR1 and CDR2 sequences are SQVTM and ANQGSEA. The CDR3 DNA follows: TGCAGCGTTAGGCAGGGGCCCTACGAGCAGTACTTC. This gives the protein CSVRQGPYEQYF.

The CDR3 is CASSPTLAGLSTDTQYF. The CDR3 region has the DNA TGTGCCAGCAGCCCGACTTTGGCGGGTCTTAGCACAGATACGCAGTATTTT. V usage is TRBV14 and J usage is TRBJ2-3, with a tentative D call TRBD2 (5 bases). The V gene's germline CDR1 is SGHDN and CDR2 FVKESK. The V gene lost 4 bases and the J gene lost 0 bases, with 17 bases spanning the gap. There are 17 residues in the CDR3. Filled out from reference TRBV14 and TRBJ2-3, the complete variable domain reads EAGVTQFPSHSVIEKGQTVTLRCDPISGHDNLYWYRRVMGKEIKFLLHFVKESKQDESGMPNNRFLAERTGGTYSTLKVQPAELEDSGVYFCASSPTLAGLSTDTQYFGPGTRLTVL.

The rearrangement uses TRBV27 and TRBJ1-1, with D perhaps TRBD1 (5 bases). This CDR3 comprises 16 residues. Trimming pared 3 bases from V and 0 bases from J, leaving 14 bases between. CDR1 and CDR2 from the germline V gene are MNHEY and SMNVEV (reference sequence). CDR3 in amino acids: CASSFRQGGVNTEAFF. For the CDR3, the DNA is TGTGCCAGCAGTTTTAGGCAGGGAGGTGTGAACACTGAAGCTTTCTTT.

The CDR3 region is CASSLRDSDSPLHF. The DNA for the CDR3 is TGTGCCAGCAGCCTCCGGGACAGTGATTCACCCCTCCACTTT. The chain uses TRBV5-5 and TRBJ1-6, with 7 positions matching TRBD1. The ends lost 4 bases at V and 8 bases at J; junction bases unmatched: 6. CDR1 is SGHKS, CDR2 YYEKEE, per germline (reference sequence). The CDR3 is made up of 14 amino acids.

This CDR3 reads CASSSPAGEGNTIYF. The CDR3 DNA follows: TGTGCCAGCAGCTCCCCAGCCGGAGAAGGAAACACCATATATTTT. This chain joins TRBV5-4 and TRBJ1-3; D not resolved. Germline V gives CDR1 SGHNT, CDR2 YYREEE (reference sequence). The V and J ends lost 3 bases and 4 bases respectively, with 14 bases between them. The CDR3 covers 15 residues.

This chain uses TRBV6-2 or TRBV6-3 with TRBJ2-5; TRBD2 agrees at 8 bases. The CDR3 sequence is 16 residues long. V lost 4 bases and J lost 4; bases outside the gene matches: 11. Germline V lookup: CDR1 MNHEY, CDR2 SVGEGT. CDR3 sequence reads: CASSFPLAGSRETQYF. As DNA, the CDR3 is TGTGCCAGCAGTTTCCCTTTAGCGGGGTCGAGAGAGACCCAGTACTTC.

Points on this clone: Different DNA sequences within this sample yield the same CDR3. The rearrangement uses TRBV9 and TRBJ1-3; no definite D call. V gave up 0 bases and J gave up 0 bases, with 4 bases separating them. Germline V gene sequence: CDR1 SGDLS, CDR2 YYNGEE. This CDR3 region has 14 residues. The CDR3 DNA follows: TGTGCCAGCAGCGTAGCTTCCTCTGGAAACACCATATATTTT. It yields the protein CASSVASSGNTIYF.

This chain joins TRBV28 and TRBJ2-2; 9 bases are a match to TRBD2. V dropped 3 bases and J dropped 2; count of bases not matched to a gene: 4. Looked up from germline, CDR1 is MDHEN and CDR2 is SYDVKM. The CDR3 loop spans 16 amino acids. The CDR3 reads CASSLWREGNTGELFF. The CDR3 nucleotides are TGTGCCAGCAGTTTGTGGCGGGAGGGTAACACCGGGGAGCTGTTTTTT. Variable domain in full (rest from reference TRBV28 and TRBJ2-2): DVKVTQSSRYLVKRTGEKVFLECVQDMDHENMFWYRQDPGLGLRLIYFSYDVKMKEKGDIPEGYSVSREKKERFSLILESASTNQTSMYLCASSLWREGNTGELFFGEGSRLTVL.

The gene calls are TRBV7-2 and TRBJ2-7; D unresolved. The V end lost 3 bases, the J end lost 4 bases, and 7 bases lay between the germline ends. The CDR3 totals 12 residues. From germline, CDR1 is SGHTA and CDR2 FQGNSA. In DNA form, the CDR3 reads TGTGCCAGCAGCTTCCCTACGTACGAGCAGTACTTC. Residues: CASSFPTYEQYF.

CDR3 sequence reads: CAWIGLRPGNTIYF. The CDR3 DNA reads TGTGCCTGGATTGGACTCAGGCCTGGAAACACCATATATTTT. V is TRBV30 and J is TRBJ1-3; D ambiguous. There are 14 residues in the CDR3. CDR1 and CDR2 (germline): GTSNPN, SVGIG (reference sequence). The V end was cut by 4 bases, the J end by 2 bases, with 12 bases between.

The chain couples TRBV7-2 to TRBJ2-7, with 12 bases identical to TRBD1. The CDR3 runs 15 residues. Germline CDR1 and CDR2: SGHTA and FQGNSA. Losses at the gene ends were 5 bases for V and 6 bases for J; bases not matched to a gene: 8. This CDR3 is CASSPTGTGGLEQYF. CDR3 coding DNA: TGTGCCAGCAGCCCTACCGGGACAGGGGGCCTCGAGCAGTACTTC.

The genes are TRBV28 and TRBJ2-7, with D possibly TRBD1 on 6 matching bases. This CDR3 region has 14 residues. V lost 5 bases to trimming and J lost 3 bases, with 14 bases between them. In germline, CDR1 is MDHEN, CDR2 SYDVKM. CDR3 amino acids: CASSPPGQVYEQYF. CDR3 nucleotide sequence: TGTGCCAGCAGTCCTCCGGGACAAGTCTACGAGCAGTACTTC.

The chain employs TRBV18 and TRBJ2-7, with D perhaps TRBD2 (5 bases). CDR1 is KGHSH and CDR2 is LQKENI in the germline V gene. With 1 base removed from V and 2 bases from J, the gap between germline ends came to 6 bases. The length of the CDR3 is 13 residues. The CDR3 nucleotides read TGTGCCAGCTCACCACGAGGGCCCTACGAGCAGTACTTC. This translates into CASSPRGPYEQYF.

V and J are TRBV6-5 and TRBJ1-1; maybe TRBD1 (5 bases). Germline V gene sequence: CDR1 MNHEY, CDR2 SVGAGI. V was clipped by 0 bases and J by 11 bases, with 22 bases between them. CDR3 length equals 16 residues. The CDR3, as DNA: TGTGCCAGCAGTTACTCGGGGGGAGGGGACGCCGTAAAGGCTTTCTTT. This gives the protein CASSYSGGGDAVKAFF.

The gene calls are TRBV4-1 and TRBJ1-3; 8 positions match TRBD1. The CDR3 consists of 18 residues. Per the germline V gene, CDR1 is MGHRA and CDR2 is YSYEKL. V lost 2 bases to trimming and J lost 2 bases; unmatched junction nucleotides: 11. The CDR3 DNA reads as TGCGCCAGCAGCCAATTATCGCCGGACAGGGCGGCTGGAAACACCATATATTTT. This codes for CASSQLSPDRAAGNTIYF.